Listed below are T cell receptor beta chains from one sample, sequenced in a study of tumor-infiltrating lymphocytes in localized non-small cell lung cancer. The table came from immunoSEQ multiplex PCR; TCRdb's copy has only in-frame clones and leaves some out. The table records about 14,000 clones, about 75% of them present only once. The sequenced sample consisted of lung tumor tissue. These receptor sequences come from a human donor with non-small cell lung cancer. The CDR3 runs from the conserved cysteine through the conserved F or W. The D gene is left open where the match is weak. Not all rows give a size; the values are once, few, many and, for expanded clones, a class.

v_call	j_call	clone_size	d_call	cdr3_nt	cdr3_aa
TRBV4-3	TRBJ2-2	-	TRBD2	TGCGCCAGCAGCCAAGTACTATCTAGCGGGAGCCTGAACACCGGGGAGCTGTTTTTT	CASSQVLSSGSLNTGELFF
TRBV6-1	TRBJ2-1	-	TRBD2	TGTGCCAGCAGTGCCCGACTAGCGGGAGGTTTCTACAATGAGCAGTTCTTC	CASSARLAGGFYNEQFF
TRBV4-1	TRBJ2-2	-	TRBD1	TGCGCCAGCAGCCTACGACAGGGCTTTGACACCGGGGAGCTGTTTTTT	CASSLRQGFDTGELFF
TRBV5-1	TRBJ2-3	-	-	TGCGCCAGCAGCTTGAATGGCAGGAGAAGCACAGATACGCAGTATTTT	CASSLNGRRSTDTQYF
TRBV5-4	TRBJ2-3	once	-	TGTGCCAGCAGCTCAGGACAGATCTTCACAGATACGCAGTATTTT	CASSSGQIFTDTQYF
TRBV18	TRBJ2-5	-	TRBD2	TGTGCCAGCTCATGGACTAGCCAAGAGACCCAGTACTTC	CASSWTSQETQYF
TRBV28	TRBJ2-6	-	TRBD2	TGTGCCAGCAGTTTATCTGGACTAGCGGGAGCTCAGGGGTCTTGGGCCAACGTCCTGACTTTC	CASSLSGLAGAQGSWANVLTF
TRBV6-5	TRBJ1-5	-	-	TGTGCCAGCAGAATAAGGACAGGCAATCAGCCCCAGCATTTT	CASRIRTGNQPQHF
TRBV7-9	TRBJ2-7	-	TRBD2	TGTGCCAGCAGCCGGGGGGGCGAGCAGTACTTC	CASSRGGEQYF
TRBV19	TRBJ1-3	-	-	TGTGCCAGTACTCAGGACCACTCTGGAAACACCATATATTTT	CASTQDHSGNTIYF
TRBV29-1	TRBJ2-5	few	TRBD1	TGCAGCGTTGAAGAGTTGGCCAACCGGGACAGGGTTCGCCAAGAGACCCAGTACTTC	CSVEELANRDRVRQETQYF
TRBV2	TRBJ1-2	-	TRBD1	TGTGCCAGCCTAGAGGGGCAGGGGGTGTTGTATGGCTACACCTTC	CASLEGQGVLYGYTF
TRBV5-1	TRBJ1-3	-	TRBD1	TGCGCCAGCAGCCTGGGGACAGGGGGTGGAAACACCATATATTTT	CASSLGTGGGNTIYF
TRBV28	TRBJ1-2	once	-	TGTGCCAGCAGTTCCCCCTCCCAGGATTATGGCTACACCTTC	CASSSPSQDYGYTF
TRBV20-1	TRBJ2-4	once	TRBD2	TGCAGTGCGACTAGCAACATTCAGTACTTC	CSATSNIQYF
TRBV6-5	TRBJ2-5	medium-sized	TRBD2	TGTGCCAGCAGTTACCTCGCGGGAGGGGAGGGGACCCAGTACTTC	CASSYLAGGEGTQYF
TRBV6-5	TRBJ1-2	-	TRBD1	TGTGCCAGCAGTTACGAGGGACAGGGGGCTTTAGGCTACACCTTC	CASSYEGQGALGYTF
TRBV28	TRBJ2-2	-	-	TGTGCCAGCAGTTTATGGGGGAACACCGGGGAGCTGTTTTTT	CASSLWGNTGELFF
TRBV27	TRBJ2-1	-	TRBD2	TGTGCCAGCAGTCCCGGGGTAGCGGGGGGATCGCTCTCCTACAATGAGCAGTTCTTC	CASSPGVAGGSLSYNEQFF
TRBV4-3	TRBJ2-3	-	-	TGCGCCAGCAGCCAAACCGGGTTGGTCAGCACAGATACGCAGTATTTT	CASSQTGLVSTDTQYF